This T cell receptor (beta chain) was identified in a study of T cell clones after liver transplantation (dated by TCRdb to about 2019). General notes on the study: ITN030ST, the source of the samples, was a randomized trial that attempted immunosuppression withdrawal within 2 years of liver transplantation. After a pre-transplant mixed lymphocyte reaction, TCRbeta sequencing was used to pinpoint donor-reactive T cell clones, which were subsequently tracked in post-transplant blood. As an antigen-independent comparator for donor-reactive sequences, third party-reactive TCRbeta sequences were also identified from pre-transplant MLRs. Three of the eight recipients were HCV-positive; the others were transplanted for non-autoimmune, non-viral indications. Subjects received no induction therapy and standard immunosuppression until randomization at 12-24 months post-transplant. To count as tolerant, a recipient had to stay completely off immunosuppression for at least one year without liver enzymes climbing beyond twice the upper limit of normal. Blood samples were taken pre-transplant, pre-randomization before withdrawal, and post-randomization after full withdrawal or failed withdrawal. The studied cohort comprised 8 liver transplant recipients, 3 classified as tolerant and 5 as non-tolerant. Overall study results and their limits: The conclusions were preliminary, being limited by small, heterogeneous patient numbers and by non-standardized post-transplant time points. In a couple of subjects, low numbers of available donor cells limited the measurable donor-reactive repertoire. When repertoire turnover was accounted for, significantly reduced detection of donor-reactive sequences was found in 7 of 8 subjects for CD4 and in 8 of 8 subjects for CD8. Donor-reactive sequences decreased more than third party-reactive sequences, which suggests partial antigen-specific deletion that was not related to withdrawal success. Without allograft tissue specimens, donor-reactive T cells may have migrated into the graft rather than being deleted. Circulating donor-reactive CD4 TCRbeta sequences fell significantly post-transplant in most of the 8 subjects, irrespective of tolerance or HCV status.

A note on this clone: The antigen it binds to is not known. No much larger clone is present one base from it, and per-base qualities are unavailable.

High-throughput TCRbeta CDR3 sequencing of frozen genomic DNA was performed by immunoSEQ, including PCR amplification, mapping, bias correction and internal controls. In the source study's methods: Productive rearrangements were kept, and unique TCRbeta sequences were defined by CDR3 nucleotide sequence plus V and J gene. For classification of a sequence as donor-reactive, at least 5-fold expansion in CFSE-low cells relative to unstimulated pre-transplant cells and a frequency of at least 0.01% were required. Minimum frequency thresholds were set for each subject based on the unstimulated sample with the lowest template count, ensuring at least 90% detection power. Jensen-Shannon divergence between the top 1000 TCRbeta sequences after and before transplant was used to measure repertoire turnover. Two-sided Fisher's exact tests were used to test for changes in how often donor-reactive sequences were detected. TCRdb obtained this table from immuneACCESS and retained in-frame rearrangements with V and J assigned. These tables miss some clones; where compared with another copy, unresolved V genes account for less than half of the shortfall, and the remainder is unexplained. V and J calls and clone size are those listed in that table; D and trimming were worked out from the DNA. This sample is represented by around 120,000 clones; about nine tenths of them were singletons. The ten largest clones represent roughly 0.83% of the sample.

Unstimulated PBMCs, after thawing, were stained for CD3, CD4 and CD8 and then FACS-sorted into CD3+CD4+ and CD3+CD8+ populations. All 8 studied subjects were randomized to withdrawal of immunosuppression. The Qiagen DNeasy Blood and Tissue Kit was used for isolation of genomic DNA. V was cut back by 6 bases and J by 4 bases, leaving a gap of 16 bases between them. The CDR3 spans 15 residues, from the cysteine through the phenylalanine. Solely the CDR3 DNA is kept, with 45 bases framed from the first base. Via the germline V gene, CDR1 is MNHEY and CDR2 SVGAGI. The TCR was taken from a human patient who received a liver transplant. Donor T cells from the graft may be present among the T cells after a transplant. Sequencing used CD4+ T cells from blood, obtained 12 months after liver transplant. Here the chain combines TRBV6-5 and TRBJ1-5, and perhaps TRBD1 as D gene, on 6 matching bases. The nucleotide sequence reads as follows: TGTGCCAGCAGACCTCAGGGGTTGAGAAATCAGCCCCAGCATTTT. Its protein product is CASRPQGLRNQPQHF.